This T cell receptor beta chain was obtained from a study of T cells in Graves' hyperthyroidism and ophthalmopathy. Points from the study as a whole: Also found in blood were most expanded thyroid clonotypes above 0.001.

This clonotype was detected ten times or more. Antigen specificity is unknown. The TCR beta CDR3 regions underwent amplification using RNA transcripts as the source. Primed by the HTBI set, a first-round RT-PCR was run on the TCR CDR3. One entry per CDR3 protein results from TCRdb running MiXCR on the multiplex PCR reads. This sample yields more than 350,000 distinct CDR3 sequences, of which about 14% are seen a single time; about 19% belongs to the top ten. Disease lasting under 3 months, a NOSPECS grade of at least 4, and a Clinical Activity Score of at least 3 were features of the ophthalmopathy patients. Uncontrolled infection, other autoimmune disease, pregnancy or lactation excluded patients. Trimming removed 4 bases at V and 6 bases at J, with 12 bases between. The CDR3 covers 12 residues. CDR1 GTSNPN and CDR2 SVGIG come from the germline V gene (reference sequence).

The sequence was obtained from a woman in her 30s with Graves' ophthalmopathy. Material: blood. The chain recombines TRBV30 with TRBJ1-2; D unclear. This CDR3 is CAWTEARNGYTF. In DNA, the CDR3 is TGTGCCTGGACAGAAGCTAGAAATGGCTACACCTTC. Combining the CDR3 with reference TRBV30 and TRBJ1-2 gives the whole variable domain SQTIHQWPATLVQPVGSPLSLECTVEGTSNPNLYWYRQAAGRGLQLLFYSVGIGQISSEVPQNLSASRPQDRQFILSSKKLLLSDSGFYLCAWTEARNGYTFGSGTRLTVV.